The 15 T cell receptor beta chains below were found in one sample sequenced in a study of cytomegalovirus exposure and HLA in healthy donors (dated by TCRdb to between 2016 and 2019). Library preparation employed the immunoSEQ multiplex PCR assay. A mixture of 60 forward primers for TCR Vbeta segments and 13 reverse primers for TCR Jbeta segments was used in the multiplex PCR. In its TCRdb copy, this immuneACCESS table keeps in-frame sequences only and misses some clones. Where compared with another copy, unresolved V genes explain less than half of these, and the others have no known cause. The sample table lists hundreds of thousands of clones, roughly two thirds of them with a count of one. Under 3% of the sample goes to the ten largest clones. Input material: PBMCs. All receptors come from a female donor in good health and CMV-seronegative.

The rearrangement joins TRBV4-1 to TRBJ1-1; a weak D match, TRBD1 (5 bases). CDR1 and CDR2 from the germline V gene are MGHRA and YSYEKL. With 1 base removed from V and 1 base from J, the gap between germline ends came to 7 bases. The CDR3 contains 14 residues. This CDR3 is CASSQVTENTEAFF. In nucleotides, the CDR3 is TGCGCCAGCAGCCAAGTGACAGAGAACACTGAAGCTTTCTTT.

The chain carries TRBV27 and TRBJ2-3, with D maybe TRBD1 (6 bases). Germline CDR1 is MNHEY and CDR2 is SMNVEV (reference sequence). V gave up 5 bases and J gave up 1 base, with 10 bases separating them. The CDR3 has 14 amino acids. The CDR3 region has the DNA TGTGCCAGCAGTACTTACAGGGGCACAGATACGCAGTATTTT. Protein: CASSTYRGTDTQYF.

This chain uses TRBV18 with TRBJ1-1; D not certain. Trimming pared 4 bases from V and 1 base from J, leaving 13 bases between. CDR3 size: 15 residues. The germline V gene has CDR1 KGHSH and CDR2 LQKENI. The CDR3: CASSLLSGENTEAFF. In DNA, the CDR3 is TGTGCCAGCTCACTCCTCTCCGGGGAGAACACTGAAGCTTTCTTT.

This clone was picked up a small number of times. The rearrangement uses TRBV7-9 and TRBJ2-1, with 7 bases that match TRBD2. Germline CDR1 SEHNR, CDR2 FQNEAQ (reference sequence). V shed 2 bases and J 6 bases; nucleotides not matched to a gene: 10. The length of the CDR3 is 16 residues. The CDR3: CASSLSDRGGSNEQFF. For the CDR3, the DNA is TGTGCCAGCAGCTTATCCGACCGCGGCGGGAGCAATGAGCAGTTCTTC.

This clone has a handful of counts. The chain employs TRBV5-4 and TRBJ2-7; 11 bases line up with TRBD2. CDR3 length: 17 residues. Germline V gene lookup returns CDR1 SGHNT and CDR2 YYREEE (reference sequence). Trimming cost V 5 bases and J 6 bases; bases outside gene matches: 16. The CDR3, as DNA: TGTGCCAGCAGTACAAGAGGACTAGCGGGCTCCTGGGGCGAGCAGTACTTC. This encodes CASSTRGLAGSWGEQYF.

The chain employs TRBV28 and TRBJ2-4; D unclear. The V end was cut by 1 base, the J end by 0 bases, with 4 bases between. The germline CDR1 and CDR2 sequences are MDHEN and SYDVKM. CDR3 length equals 14 residues. The DNA for the CDR3 is TGTGCCAGCAGTTTATCAGGAGCCAAAAACATTCAGTACTTC. Its protein is CASSLSGAKNIQYF.

The gene calls are TRBV18 and TRBJ2-5; tentatively, D is TRBD1 (6 bases). The germline CDR1 and CDR2 sequences are KGHSH and LQKENI. The CDR3 sequence is 14 residues long. Trimming shortened V by 5 bases and J by 3 bases, and 13 bases separated the two germline ends. This CDR3 reads CASSVDRSKETQYF. CDR3 bases: TGTGCCAGCTCAGTCGACAGGTCTAAAGAGACCCAGTACTTC.

The chain combines TRBV28 with TRBJ2-7; tentative D call: TRBD2 (5 bases). The V gene's germline CDR1 is MDHEN and CDR2 SYDVKM. V shed 5 bases and J shed 5 bases, with 19 bases lying between them. The CDR3 is 15 residues long. The CDR3 nucleotides read TGTGCCAGCAGTCCACCGGGAAAGCAAGCCCACGAGCAGTACTTC. Its translation is CASSPPGKQAHEQYF.

This clone was observed a few times. This chain links TRBV19 with TRBJ2-7; 10 nucleotides agree with TRBD2. Looked up from germline, CDR1 is LNHDA and CDR2 is SQIVND (reference sequence). The CDR3 runs 15 residues. The V segment lost 4 bases and the J segment 2 bases; nucleotides outside the gene matches: 5. The CDR3 protein is CASSTTSGFTYEQYF. In nucleotides, the CDR3 is TGTGCCAGTAGTACGACTAGCGGGTTTACCTACGAGCAGTACTTC.

The V call is TRBV5-1, the J call TRBJ2-7; 10 positions agree with TRBD2. Germline V CDR1 and CDR2: SGHRS, YFSETQ. This CDR3 spans 14 amino acids. J was trimmed by 6 bases and V by 2 bases; bases with no gene match: 5. The CDR3 loop reads CASSLPSGSGEQYF. CDR3 DNA: TGCGCCAGCAGCTTACCTAGCGGGAGCGGCGAGCAGTACTTC.

This clone was seen more than once but under ten times. Other DNA sequences in the same sample also yield this CDR3. The gene calls are TRBV5-1 and TRBJ1-5, with 9 positions matching TRBD1. Per the germline V gene, CDR1 is SGHRS and CDR2 is YFSETQ. The ends lost 0 bases at V and 4 bases at J; junction bases unmatched: 2. The CDR3 is 15 residues long. Here the CDR3 DNA reads TGCGCCAGCAGCTTGGACAGGGGGCAAAATCAGCCCCAGCATTTT. Amino acid sequence: CASSLDRGQNQPQHF.

The chain couples TRBV5-1 to TRBJ2-1; TRBD2 aligns across 8 bases. The germline gives CDR1 SGHRS, CDR2 YFSETQ. The CDR3 sequence is 14 residues long. J was trimmed by 8 bases and V by 2 bases; bases with no gene match: 6. The chain's CDR3 is CASSFYGRGDEQFF. The CDR3 bases are TGCGCCAGCAGCTTCTACGGGAGGGGGGATGAGCAGTTCTTC.

The chain couples TRBV5-4 to TRBJ1-6; 7 bases are shared with TRBD1. Germline V gives CDR1 SGHNT, CDR2 YYREEE (reference sequence). This CDR3 is built from 16 residues. Unmatched junction bases numbered 10, after V lost 0 bases and J lost 10 bases. The CDR3 nucleotides read TGTGCCAGCAGCTTGGAGGGTCGGACAGGAGGATCACCCCTCCACTTT. Residues: CASSLEGRTGGSPLHF.

This chain links TRBV19 with TRBJ2-7; TRBD1 matches at 7 bases. Germline values: CDR1 LNHDA, CDR2 SQIVND (reference sequence). This CDR3 has 14 amino acids. With V trimmed by 10 bases and J by 0 bases, 9 bases remained unmatched. CDR3 sequence (DNA): TGTGCCACTGTTGACAGGGCGGGCTCCTACGAGCAGTACTTC. It yields the protein CATVDRAGSYEQYF.

The chain couples TRBV5-1 to TRBJ1-1; D unresolved. Trimming left V 1 base short and J 0 bases short, with 7 bases between. CDR1 and CDR2 (germline): SGHRS, YFSETQ. This CDR3 contains 14 residues. The CDR3 sequence: CASSLNSVNTEAFF. The CDR3 nucleotides read TGCGCCAGCAGCTTGAATTCGGTGAACACTGAAGCTTTCTTT.